This T cell receptor (beta chain) is drawn from a study of blood T cell repertoires in COVID-19. Study-level information: The cDNA or gDNA used as material had been derived from T cells, B-cell-depleted T cells, or PBMCs.

The germline V gene has CDR1 KGHSH and CDR2 LQKENI. The CDR3 spans 16 residues. V dropped 3 bases and J dropped 4; count of bases not matched to a gene: 4. In the original analysis: Scientists estimated how many nucleated cells there were by amplifying reference gene primers. TCRdb's copy holds only in-frame clones and misses some; the assay was immunoSEQ multiplex PCR. D and trimming come from the DNA, and the V and J calls and clone size come from that table. The sample records about 96,000 clones, around 80% being singletons. The chain uses TRBV18 and TRBJ2-3; 13 bases map to TRBD2. Material: peripheral blood. This receptor was identified in a middle-aged man who had recovered from COVID-19. The CDR3 DNA sequence: TGTGCCAGCTCACCCGGACTAGCGGGAGCGGCAGATACGCAGTATTTT. Protein: CASSPGLAGAADTQYF.